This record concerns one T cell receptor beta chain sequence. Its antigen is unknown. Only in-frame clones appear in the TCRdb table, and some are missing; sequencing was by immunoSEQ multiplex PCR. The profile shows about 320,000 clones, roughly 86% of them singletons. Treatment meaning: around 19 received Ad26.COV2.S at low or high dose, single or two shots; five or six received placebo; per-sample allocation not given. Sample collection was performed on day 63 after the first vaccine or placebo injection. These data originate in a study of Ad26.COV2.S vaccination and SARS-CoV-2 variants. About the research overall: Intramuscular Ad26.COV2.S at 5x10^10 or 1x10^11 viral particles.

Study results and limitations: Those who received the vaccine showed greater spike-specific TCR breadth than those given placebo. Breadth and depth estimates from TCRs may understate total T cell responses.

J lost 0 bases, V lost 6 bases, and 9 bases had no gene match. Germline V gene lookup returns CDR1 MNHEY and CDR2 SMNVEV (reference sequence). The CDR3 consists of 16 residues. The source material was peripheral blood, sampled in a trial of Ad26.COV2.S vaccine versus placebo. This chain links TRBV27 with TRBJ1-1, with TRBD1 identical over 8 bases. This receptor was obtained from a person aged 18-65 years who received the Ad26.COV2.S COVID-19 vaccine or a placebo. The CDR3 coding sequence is TGTGCCAGCAGCGCAGCAGGGGGCCTCTTGAACACTGAAGCTTTCTTT. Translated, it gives CASSAAGGLLNTEAFF.